Below are 15 T cell receptor beta chains sequenced from a single sample in a study of blood T cells in healthy people across ages. Through a sample-barcoded 5' primer and a J-beta primer mix, a second PCR was run for 7 to 11 cycles. TCRdb re-called the 5' RACE reads through MiXCR, storing one row per CDR3 protein. The sample carries some 1,500,000 distinct CDR3 sequences, approximately 42% recorded once. The sequenced material came from blood. These receptors were collected from a woman between 18 and 29 years old in good health.

This clonotype was observed a handful of times. The rearrangement links TRBV29-1 to TRBJ2-7; 8 bases align to TRBD2. The CDR3 runs to 15 residues. The germline V gene encodes CDR1 SQVTM and CDR2 ANQGSEA. The V gene end was trimmed by 6 bases and the J gene end by 3 bases; junction bases not matched to a gene: 13. This CDR3 is CSVKTSVPPFYEQYF. Written as DNA, the CDR3 is TGCAGCGTCAAGACTAGCGTTCCTCCCTTCTACGAGCAGTACTTC.

V and J are TRBV11-2 and TRBJ2-1; 14 nucleotides agree with TRBD2. The better agreement between TRBJ2-7 and the DNA end casts doubt on the J call. The CDR3 totals 17 residues. Per germline, CDR1 SGHAT and CDR2 FQNNGV. CDR3 DNA: TGTGCCAGCAGCCCCGGGACTAGCGGGGGCTTTTACAATGAGCAGTACTTC. It yields the protein CASSPGTSGGFYNEQYF.

This clonotype has more than one count but fewer than ten. The chain links TRBV20-1 to TRBJ1-5; D call uncertain. Germline V lookup: CDR1 DFQATT, CDR2 SNEGSKA (reference sequence). The V end lost 8 bases, the J end lost 2 bases, and 10 bases lay between the germline ends. The CDR3 loop spans 12 amino acids. The CDR3: CSIRTGNQPQHF. CDR3 coding DNA: TGCAGTATCCGTACAGGCAATCAGCCCCAGCATTTT.

The V call is TRBV30, the J call TRBJ2-1, with a weak D call TRBD2 (5 bases). The CDR3 is made up of 15 amino acids. Germline V gene lookup returns CDR1 GTSNPN and CDR2 SVGIG (reference sequence). Between the trimmed V and J ends, which lost 1 base and 0 bases, there was a span of 10 bases. This CDR3 is CAWSEQRSSYNEQFF. The CDR3 region has the DNA TGTGCCTGGAGTGAGCAGCGGAGCTCCTACAATGAGCAGTTCTTC.

Only a few counts were recorded for this clonotype. CDR3 protein: CASSLGTGDSHEQYF. CDR3 bases: TGTGCCAGCAGCCTTGGGACAGGGGATTCCCACGAGCAGTACTTC. The chain has TRBV4-2 and TRBJ2-7, with 10 bases identical to TRBD1. CDR1 LGHNA and CDR2 YNFKEQ come from the germline V gene. This CDR3 has 15 residues. With 4 bases clipped from V and 5 bases from J, the junction kept 8 bases outside the gene matches.

The sample holds a few counts of this clonotype. The chain recombines TRBV7-2 with TRBJ2-1; TRBD2 aligns across 13 bases. The J call could be wrong; TRBJ2-7 is a better fit for the DNA end. CDR3 size: 15 residues. Germline V gene sequence: CDR1 SGHTA, CDR2 FQGNSA. The CDR3 nucleotides read TGTGCCAGCAGCTTCACTAGCGGGGGGGTATACGAGCAGTACTTC. Translating gives CASSFTSGGVYEQYF.

V and J are TRBV4-3 and TRBJ2-7; D remains unclear. Trimming shortened V by 4 bases and J by 3 bases, and 16 bases separated the two germline ends. Looked up from germline, CDR1 is LGHNA and CDR2 is YSLEER. The CDR3 contains 15 residues. The CDR3 DNA reads as TGCGCCAGCAGCCCCCTCACTGGAGCCAGCTACGAGCAGTACTTC. This sequence encodes CASSPLTGASYEQYF.

The V and J genes are TRBV3-1 and TRBJ2-3; tentative D call: TRBD1 (5 bases). Trimming took 1 base from V and 0 from J, leaving 14 bases between them. The CDR3 is 17 residues long. CDR1 and CDR2 from the germline V gene are LGHDT and YNNKEL (reference sequence). The CDR3 DNA reads TGTGCCAGCAGCCAAGGTCAGATGGGGCTAAGCACAGATACGCAGTATTTT. Translating gives CASSQGQMGLSTDTQYF.

V usage is TRBV5-4 and J usage is TRBJ2-7; 8 positions agree with TRBD2. The CDR3 has 15 residues. V was clipped by 1 base and J by 2 bases; unmatched bases: 5. Germline V lookup: CDR1 SGHNT, CDR2 YYREEE (reference sequence). CDR3 residues: CASSLSGLGPYEQYF. CDR3 nucleotides: TGTGCCAGCAGCTTGTCGGGACTAGGGCCCTACGAGCAGTACTTC.

This rearrangement joins TRBV6-6 to TRBJ2-5; 14 nucleotides match TRBD2. Germline-derived CDR1 and CDR2 are MNHNY and SVGAGI (reference sequence). The trim removed 5 bases at V and 3 bases at J, leaving 5 bases unmatched. The CDR3 runs to 16 residues. CDR3 nucleotides: TGTGCCAGCAGTCGGACTAGCGGGAGGAGGAAAGAGACCCAGTACTTC. Translated: CASSRTSGRRKETQYF.

This clonotype was detected only a few times. The chain carries TRBV20-1 and TRBJ2-3, with 13 nucleotides matching TRBD2. The CDR3 totals 19 residues. CDR1 is DFQATT and CDR2 is SNEGSKA in the germline V gene (reference sequence). After removal of 5 bases from V and 6 bases from J, the junction contained 20 bases not matched to a gene. The CDR3: CSAENRDSRTSGRSDTQYF. CDR3 DNA sequence: TGCAGTGCTGAGAACCGGGACAGCCGGACTAGCGGGAGATCGGATACGCAGTATTTT.

The V and J genes are TRBV15 and TRBJ2-3; 7 nucleotides match TRBD2. The CDR3 consists of 14 residues. Germline CDR1 is LNHNV and CDR2 is YYDKDF (reference sequence). V shed 5 bases, J shed 4 bases, and the junction held 6 bases outside the gene matches. Here the CDR3 reads CATSSLGGADTQYF. CDR3 sequence (DNA): TGTGCCACCAGCTCCCTGGGGGGGGCAGATACGCAGTATTTT.

This clonotype was detected only a few times. This rearrangement joins TRBV29-1 to TRBJ1-2; D is unresolved. Germline lookup yields CDR1 SQVTM and CDR2 ANQGSEA. The CDR3 runs 14 residues. The V gene lost 2 bases and the J gene lost 0 bases, with 10 bases spanning the gap. Written as DNA, the CDR3 is TGCAGCGTTGAACGGGCAGCTACTAACTATGGCTACACCTTC. Its translation: CSVERAATNYGYTF.

This rearrangement joins TRBV7-2 to TRBJ1-5, with a tentative D call TRBD1 (6 bases). Germline V CDR1 and CDR2: SGHTA, FQGNSA. V shed 3 bases and J shed 6 bases, with 15 bases lying between them. The CDR3 contains 15 residues. This CDR3 is CASSFKLGALQPQHF. CDR3 DNA sequence: TGTGCCAGCAGCTTTAAGTTGGGGGCTCTTCAGCCCCAGCATTTT.

There are a few counts of this clonotype. The CDR3 DNA is TGCAGTGCTAGAGGCGGACGGAATAATGAAAAACTGTTTTTT. As protein: CSARGGRNNEKLFF. The gene calls are TRBV20-1 and TRBJ1-4; D not resolved. This CDR3 spans 14 amino acids. The germline CDR1 and CDR2 sequences are DFQATT and SNEGSKA (reference sequence). V lost 1 base and J lost 4, with 10 bases in between.